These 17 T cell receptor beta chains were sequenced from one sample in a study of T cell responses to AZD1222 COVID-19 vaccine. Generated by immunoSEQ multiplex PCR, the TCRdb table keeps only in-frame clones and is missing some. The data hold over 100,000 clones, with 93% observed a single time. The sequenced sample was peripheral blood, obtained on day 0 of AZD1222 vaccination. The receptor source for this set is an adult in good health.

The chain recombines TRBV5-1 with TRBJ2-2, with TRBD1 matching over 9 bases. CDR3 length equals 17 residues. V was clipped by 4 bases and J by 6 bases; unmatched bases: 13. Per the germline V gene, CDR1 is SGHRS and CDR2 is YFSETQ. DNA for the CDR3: TGCGCCAGCAGCAGACCCCGGGACAGGGTTAATGCCGGGGAGCTGTTTTTT. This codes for CASSRPRDRVNAGELFF.

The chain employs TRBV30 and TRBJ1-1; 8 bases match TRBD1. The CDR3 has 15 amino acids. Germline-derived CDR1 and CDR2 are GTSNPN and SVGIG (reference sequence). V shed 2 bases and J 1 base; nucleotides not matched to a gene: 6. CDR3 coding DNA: TGTGCCTGGAGTAACTTGGGACAGGCGAACACTGAAGCTTTCTTT. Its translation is CAWSNLGQANTEAFF. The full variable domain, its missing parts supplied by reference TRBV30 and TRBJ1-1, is SQTIHQWPATLVQPVGSPLSLECTVEGTSNPNLYWYRQAAGRGLQLLFYSVGIGQISSEVPQNLSASRPQDRQFILSSKKLLLSDSGFYLCAWSNLGQANTEAFFGQGTRLTVV.

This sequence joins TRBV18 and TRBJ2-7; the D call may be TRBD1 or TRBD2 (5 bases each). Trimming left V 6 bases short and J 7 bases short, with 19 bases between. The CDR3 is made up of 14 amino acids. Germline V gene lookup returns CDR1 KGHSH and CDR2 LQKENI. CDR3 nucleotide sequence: TGTGCCAGCTCCCCGGGACCCACATCAAGGGAGCAGTACTTC. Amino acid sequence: CASSPGPTSREQYF.

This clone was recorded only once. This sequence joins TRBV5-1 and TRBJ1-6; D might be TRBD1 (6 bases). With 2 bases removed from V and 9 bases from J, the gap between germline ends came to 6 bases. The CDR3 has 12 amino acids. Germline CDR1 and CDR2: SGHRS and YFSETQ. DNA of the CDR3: TGCGCCAGCAGCTTAGGGGGTTCACCCCTCCACTTT. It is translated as CASSLGGSPLHF.

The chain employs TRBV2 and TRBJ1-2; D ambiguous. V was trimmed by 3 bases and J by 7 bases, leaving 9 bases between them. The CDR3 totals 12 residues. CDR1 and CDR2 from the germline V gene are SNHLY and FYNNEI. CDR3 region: CASSENLSGYTF. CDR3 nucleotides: TGTGCCAGCAGTGAGAATTTGTCTGGCTACACCTTC.

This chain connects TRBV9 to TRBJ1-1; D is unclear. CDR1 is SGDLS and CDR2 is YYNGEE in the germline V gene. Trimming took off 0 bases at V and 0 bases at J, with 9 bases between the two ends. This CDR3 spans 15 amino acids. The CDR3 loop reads CASSVGVGMNTEAFF. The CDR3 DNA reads TGTGCCAGCAGCGTAGGAGTTGGGATGAACACTGAAGCTTTCTTT.

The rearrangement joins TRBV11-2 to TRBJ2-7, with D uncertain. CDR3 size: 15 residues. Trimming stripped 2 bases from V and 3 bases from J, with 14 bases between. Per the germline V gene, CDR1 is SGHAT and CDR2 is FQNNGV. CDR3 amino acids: CASSLSRTVNYEQYF. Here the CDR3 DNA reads TGTGCCAGCAGCTTATCCAGGACGGTCAACTACGAGCAGTACTTC. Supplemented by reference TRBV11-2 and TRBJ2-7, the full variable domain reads EAGVAQSPRYKIIEKRQSVAFWCNPISGHATLYWYQQILGQGPKLLIQFQNNGVVDDSQLPKDRFSAERLKGVDSTLKIQPAKLEDSAVYLCASSLSRTVNYEQYFGPGTRLTVT.

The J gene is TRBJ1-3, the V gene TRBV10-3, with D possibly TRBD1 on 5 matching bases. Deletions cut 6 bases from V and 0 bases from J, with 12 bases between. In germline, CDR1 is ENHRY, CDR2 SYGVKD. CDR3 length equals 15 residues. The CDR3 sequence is CAISSGRISGNTIYF. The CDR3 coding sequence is TGTGCCATCAGCTCGGGACGTATCTCTGGAAACACCATATATTTT.

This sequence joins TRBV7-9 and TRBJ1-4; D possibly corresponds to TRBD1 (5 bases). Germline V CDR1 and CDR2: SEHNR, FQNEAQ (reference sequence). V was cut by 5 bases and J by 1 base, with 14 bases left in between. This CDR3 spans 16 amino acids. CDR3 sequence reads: CASSPREGETNEKLFF. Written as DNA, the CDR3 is TGTGCCAGCAGCCCCCGGGAAGGGGAAACTAATGAAAAACTGTTTTTT.

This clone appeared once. The CDR3 nucleotides are TGTGCCAGCAGCTTTGGACTTACCTCCTACAATGAGCAGTTCTTC. It translates to CASSFGLTSYNEQFF. The chain uses TRBV7-3 and TRBJ2-1; tentatively, D is TRBD2 (5 bases). Trimming pared 3 bases from V and 0 bases from J, leaving 9 bases between. The CDR3 has 15 amino acids. Germline CDR1 SGHTA, CDR2 FQGTGA.

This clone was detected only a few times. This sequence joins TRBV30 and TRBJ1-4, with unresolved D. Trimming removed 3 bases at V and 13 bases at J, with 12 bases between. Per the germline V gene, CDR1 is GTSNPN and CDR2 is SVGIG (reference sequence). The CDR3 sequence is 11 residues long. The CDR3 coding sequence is TGTGCCTGGAGGGGTCTCGCGGGACTGTTTTTT. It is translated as CAWRGLAGLFF. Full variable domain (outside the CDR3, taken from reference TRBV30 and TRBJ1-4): SQTIHQWPATLVQPVGSPLSLECTVEGTSNPNLYWYRQAAGRGLQLLFYSVGIGQISSEVPQNLSASRPQDRQFILSSKKLLLSDSGFYLCAWRGLAGLFFGSGTQLSVL.

The CDR3 reads CASSGGAASTDTQYF. The CDR3 DNA sequence: TGTGCCAGCAGTGGGGGGGCCGCTAGCACAGATACGCAGTATTTT. The chain combines TRBV2 with TRBJ2-3; possibly TRBD1 or TRBD2 for D (6 bases each). V dropped 4 bases and J dropped 0 bases, with 11 bases sitting between them. This CDR3 region has 15 residues. Germline loops: CDR1 SNHLY, CDR2 FYNNEI.

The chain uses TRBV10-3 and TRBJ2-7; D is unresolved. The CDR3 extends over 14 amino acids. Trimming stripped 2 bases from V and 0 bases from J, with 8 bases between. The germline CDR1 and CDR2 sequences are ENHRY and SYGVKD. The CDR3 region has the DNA TGTGCCATCAGTGAGAGTAACGGCTCCTACGAGCAGTACTTC. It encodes CAISESNGSYEQYF.

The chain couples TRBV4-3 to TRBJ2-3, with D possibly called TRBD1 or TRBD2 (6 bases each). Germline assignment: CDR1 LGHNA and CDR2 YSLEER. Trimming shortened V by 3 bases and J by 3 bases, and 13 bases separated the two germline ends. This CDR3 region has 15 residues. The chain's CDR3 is CASSHKEGETDTQYF. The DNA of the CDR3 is TGCGCCAGCAGCCACAAGGAGGGGGAGACAGATACGCAGTATTTT.

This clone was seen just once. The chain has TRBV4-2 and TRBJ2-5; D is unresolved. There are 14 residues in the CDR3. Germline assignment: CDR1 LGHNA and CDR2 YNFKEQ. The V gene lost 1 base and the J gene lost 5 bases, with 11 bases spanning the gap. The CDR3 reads CASSQGPRAETQYF. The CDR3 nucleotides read TGTGCCAGCAGCCAAGGTCCCCGGGCGGAGACCCAGTACTTC.

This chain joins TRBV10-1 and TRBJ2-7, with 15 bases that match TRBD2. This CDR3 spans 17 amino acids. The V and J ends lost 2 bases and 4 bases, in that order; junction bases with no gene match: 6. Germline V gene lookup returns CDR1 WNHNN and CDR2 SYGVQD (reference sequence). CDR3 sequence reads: CASSETGLAGGMYEQYF. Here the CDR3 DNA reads TGCGCCAGCAGTGAGACGGGACTAGCGGGAGGAATGTACGAGCAGTACTTC.

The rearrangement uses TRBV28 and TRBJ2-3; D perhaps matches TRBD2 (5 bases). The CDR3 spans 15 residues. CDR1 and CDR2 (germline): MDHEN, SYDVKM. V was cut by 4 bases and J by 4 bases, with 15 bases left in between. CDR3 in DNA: TGTGCCAGCAGTTATAAACTAGGCCCCGCAGATACGCAGTATTTT. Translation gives CASSYKLGPADTQYF.